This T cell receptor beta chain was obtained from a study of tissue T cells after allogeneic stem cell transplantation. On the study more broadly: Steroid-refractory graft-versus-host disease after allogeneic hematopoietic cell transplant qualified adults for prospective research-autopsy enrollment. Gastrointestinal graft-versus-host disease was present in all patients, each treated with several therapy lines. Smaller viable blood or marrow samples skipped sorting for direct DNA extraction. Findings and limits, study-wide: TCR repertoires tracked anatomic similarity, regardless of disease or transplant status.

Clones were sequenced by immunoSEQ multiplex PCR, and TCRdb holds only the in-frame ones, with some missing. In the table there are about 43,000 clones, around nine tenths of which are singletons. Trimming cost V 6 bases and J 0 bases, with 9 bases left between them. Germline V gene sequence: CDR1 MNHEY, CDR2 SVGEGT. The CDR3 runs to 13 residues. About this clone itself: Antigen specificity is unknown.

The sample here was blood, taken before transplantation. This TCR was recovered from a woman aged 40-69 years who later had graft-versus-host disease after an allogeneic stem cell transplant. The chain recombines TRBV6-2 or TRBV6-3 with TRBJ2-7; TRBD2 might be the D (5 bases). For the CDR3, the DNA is TGTGCCAGCAGCCATGGGAGCTCCTACGAGCAGTACTTC. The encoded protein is CASSHGSSYEQYF.